This paragraph covers one TCR beta chain sequence. Antigen: not known. This sample is part of a study of shared clonotypes between healthy human individuals. Study-wide points: Generally, naive subsets came out with larger estimated richness than memory subsets. Non-shared clonotypes had lower generation probabilities than those shared by all four donors.

CD45RO negativity and positive selection for CCR7 defined naive CD8 cells, a population that excluded terminally differentiated effector memory CD45RA+ cells. The assay was run at deep level. Libraries were prepared by immunoSEQ multiplex PCR; TCRdb keeps only in-frame clonotypes and omits some of them. The profile covers some 2,000,000 clones, with about 95% appearing a single time and 0.9% to 1.3% taken by the ten largest. The CDR3 is 15 residues long. Per the germline V gene, CDR1 is MNHEY and CDR2 is SVGAGI. Trimming shortened V by 5 bases and J by 6 bases, and 17 bases separated the two germline ends.

The chain is built from TRBV6-5 and TRBJ2-1; TRBD1 might be the D (7 bases). Sequences were obtained from naive CD8+ T cells sorted from blood. The receptor's source is a man aged 18 to 29 in good health. CDR3 sequence reads: CASSPPQGGTNEQFF. CDR3 bases: TGTGCCAGCAGTCCCCCCCAGGGGGGTACCAATGAGCAGTTCTTC.